What follows are 18 T cell receptor beta chains derived from one specimen sequenced in a study of vaccination and CD4 T cells after COVID-19. What these receptors recognize is not known. This sample's time point: late sampling 161 to 241 days after vaccination in a few convalescent patients. Indicated treatment: approximately 10-day PBMC culture with coronavirus spike peptide pools or control peptides (ViraFEST assay). CD4+ T cells that had been cultured provided DNA sequenced with the Oncomine TCR Beta short-read assay. Each CDR3 protein gets one entry after TCRdb re-called the PCR reads with MiXCR. The sample has about 24,000 distinct CDR3 sequences; under 50% are singletons. Sequencing used CD4+ T cells from blood, cultured in vitro, obtained about 7 months after SARS-CoV-2 vaccination. The receptors shown here come from a human donor who had recovered from COVID-19.

The chain combines TRBV20-1 with TRBJ1-1, with D perhaps matching TRBD1 (6 bases). Trimming removed 2 bases from V and 9 bases from J, with 19 bases in between. The CDR3 is 14 residues long. Germline values: CDR1 DFQATT, CDR2 SNEGSKA (reference sequence). CDR3 protein: CSARTQGFGGKAFF. CDR3 nucleotides: TGCAGTGCTAGAACACAGGGTTTTGGGGGAAAAGCTTTCTTT.

This clonotype was detected only a few times. The chain joins TRBV4-3 to TRBJ1-2, with 10 nucleotides matching TRBD1. The length of the CDR3 is 16 residues. Germline assignment: CDR1 LGHNA and CDR2 YSLEER. Trimming removed 6 bases from V and 4 bases from J; junction bases left unmatched: 11. The CDR3 protein is CASRQGVGTGAYGYTF. In DNA form, the CDR3 reads TGCGCCAGCAGACAGGGCGTGGGGACAGGGGCCTATGGCTACACCTTC.

A few counts support this clonotype. This chain uses TRBV19 with TRBJ1-5; 8 bases agree with TRBD1. The CDR3 has 15 residues. Looked up from germline, CDR1 is LNHDA and CDR2 is SQIVND (reference sequence). V shed 7 bases, J shed 2 bases, and the junction held 7 bases outside the gene matches. The CDR3 DNA is TGTGCCAGTACCCAGACAGGGGATGGCAATCAGCCCCAGCATTTT. Its translation is CASTQTGDGNQPQHF. Using reference TRBV19 and TRBJ1-5 for the parts outside the CDR3, the full variable domain is DGGITQSPKYLFRKEGQNVTLSCEQNLNHDAMYWYRQDPGQGLRLIYYSQIVNDFQKGDIAEGYSVSREKKESFPLTVTSAQKNPTAFYLCASTQTGDGNQPQHFGDGTRLSIL.

This clonotype has just a few counts. The rearrangement joins TRBV7-2 to TRBJ1-2; D is unresolved. With 3 bases removed from V and 4 bases from J, the gap between germline ends came to 18 bases. The CDR3 has 16 amino acids. Looked up from germline, CDR1 is SGHTA and CDR2 is FQGNSA. The CDR3 DNA reads as TGTGCCAGCAGCTTGAAAAACACCGAGAGCCTCTATGGCTACACCTTC. Protein: CASSLKNTESLYGYTF.

This clonotype appeared a few times. The V call is TRBV20-1, the J call TRBJ2-7; 13 bases line up with TRBD2. The CDR3 sequence is 14 residues long. The junction had 5 bases not matched to a gene; V was cut back by 6 bases and J by 3 bases. Germline loops: CDR1 DFQATT, CDR2 SNEGSKA (reference sequence). The CDR3 sequence is CSADGLAGDYEQYF. Here the CDR3 DNA reads TGCAGTGCCGATGGACTAGCGGGAGACTACGAGCAGTACTTC.

The chain employs TRBV7-9 and TRBJ1-1, with D perhaps TRBD1 (6 bases). The V gene's germline CDR1 is SEHNR and CDR2 FQNEAQ (reference sequence). The CDR3 runs to 14 residues. V was clipped by 5 bases and J by 1 base, with 11 bases between them. CDR3 region: CASSRGTPNTEAFF. The DNA of the CDR3 is TGTGCCAGCAGCCGCGGGACACCGAACACTGAAGCTTTCTTT.

This rearrangement joins TRBV7-2 to TRBJ1-1; 7 bases line up with TRBD1. CDR1 SGHTA and CDR2 FQGNSA come from the germline V gene. CDR3 length: 14 residues. The J segment lost 3 bases and the V segment lost 5 bases, leaving 6 bases of the junction unmatched. The CDR3 DNA sequence: TGTGCCAGCAGCCGTTACGACAGGGACACTGAAGCTTTCTTT. Residues: CASSRYDRDTEAFF.

The chain is built from TRBV28 and TRBJ2-7; the D gene is possibly TRBD1 (6 bases). The CDR3 runs 13 residues. Trimming shortened V by 5 bases and J by 5 bases, and 13 bases separated the two germline ends. Germline assignment: CDR1 MDHEN and CDR2 SYDVKM. The CDR3 DNA is TGTGCCAGCAGTCCCAGGGGTACCCACGAGCAGTACTTC. Protein product: CASSPRGTHEQYF.

The rearrangement joins TRBV6-4 to TRBJ2-3; no reliable D call. V lost 2 bases and J lost 9, with 9 bases in between. Germline V CDR1 and CDR2: MRHNA, SNTAGT. The CDR3 sequence is 12 residues long. CDR3 coding DNA: TGTGCCAGCAGTGACGGGGAAACAACGCAGTATTTT. It is translated as CASSDGETTQYF.

This clonotype was observed a few times. This CDR3 reads CSAREAGAGNTF. DNA for the CDR3: TGCAGTGCCCGAGAGGCGGGTGCAGGGAACACCTTC. This chain uses TRBV20-1 with TRBJ1-2, with D possibly matching TRBD1 (5 bases). The V gene lost 6 bases and the J gene lost 12 bases, with 20 bases spanning the gap. Germline CDR1 is DFQATT and CDR2 is SNEGSKA (reference sequence). The CDR3 runs 12 residues.

The rearrangement uses TRBV6-1 and TRBJ2-7; D may be TRBD1 or TRBD2 (6 bases each). CDR1 and CDR2 from the germline V gene are MNHNS and SASEGT. The V gene lost 5 bases and the J gene lost 4 bases, with 15 bases spanning the gap. The CDR3 is 14 residues long. In DNA, the CDR3 is TGTGCCAGCAGTCGCAGGACGGGGGCTTACGAGCAGTACTTC. This sequence encodes CASSRRTGAYEQYF.

V usage is TRBV20-1 and J usage is TRBJ2-4; the match to TRBD1 covers 7 bases. The germline CDR1 and CDR2 sequences are DFQATT and SNEGSKA (reference sequence). The CDR3 length is 14 residues. With 5 bases clipped from V and 12 bases from J, the junction kept 16 bases outside the gene matches. The CDR3 DNA reads as TGCAGTGCTCAACAGGGGATGACCACATCGGATCAGTACTTC. Its translation: CSAQQGMTTSDQYF.

This rearrangement joins TRBV6-1 to TRBJ2-7; 12 bases fit TRBD2. V was clipped by 6 bases and J by 2 bases; unmatched bases: 14. The CDR3 consists of 18 residues. Germline loops: CDR1 MNHNS, CDR2 SASEGT. In DNA, the CDR3 is TGTGCCAGCAGCCGCATCCCGGGACTAGCGGGTCAAACCTACGAGCAGTACTTC. Its translation: CASSRIPGLAGQTYEQYF.

This clonotype has just a few counts. The chain is built from TRBV6-1 and TRBJ1-2; no firm D call. Germline CDR1 is MNHNS and CDR2 is SASEGT. The CDR3 is 12 residues long. V lost 7 bases and J 3 bases, leaving 9 bases between the germline ends. CDR3 nucleotide sequence: TGTGCCAGCACCATGGACTACTATGGCTACACCTTC. It translates to CASTMDYYGYTF.

This clonotype was counted a few times. The gene calls are TRBV19 and TRBJ1-5; possibly TRBD1 for D (6 bases). CDR1 and CDR2 (germline): LNHDA, SQIVND (reference sequence). The CDR3 totals 15 residues. V lost 2 bases, J lost 5 bases, and 13 bases lay in between. DNA of the CDR3: TGTGCCAGTAGTATAACGGCTGGGGGCTATCAGCCCCAGCATTTT. Protein sequence: CASSITAGGYQPQHF.

The V gene is TRBV6-1, the J gene TRBJ1-5; no definite D call. V gave up 6 bases and J gave up 5 bases, with 14 bases separating them. The germline V gene has CDR1 MNHNS and CDR2 SASEGT. The CDR3 totals 14 residues. For the CDR3, the DNA is TGTGCCAGCAGAGAGGGATCCTCTCATCAGCCCCAGCATTTT. It specifies CASREGSSHQPQHF.

The V and J genes are TRBV6-2 or TRBV6-3 and TRBJ2-7; D is unresolved. V was pared by 0 bases and J by 3 bases, with 6 bases between. The CDR3 totals 13 residues. Germline V lookup: CDR1 MNHEY, CDR2 SVGEGT. The CDR3 DNA sequence: TGTGCCAGCAGTTACTCGATCGGCTACGAGCAGTACTTC. It is translated as CASSYSIGYEQYF.

The chain recombines TRBV7-3 with TRBJ1-1; tentative D call: TRBD1 (6 bases). In germline, CDR1 is SGHTA, CDR2 FQGTGA. Trimming removed 6 bases from V and 4 bases from J, with 18 bases in between. The CDR3 is made up of 15 amino acids. CDR3 sequence reads: CASSRSGGRPTEAFF. For the CDR3, the DNA is TGTGCCAGCAGTAGGTCGGGGGGCAGACCCACTGAAGCTTTCTTT.